The text below deals with one T cell receptor beta chain. This specimen belongs to a study of blood T cell repertoires in COVID-19. Whole-study context: Collection of acute and convalescent COVID-19 samples took place in the United States, Italy and Spain.

The germline CDR1 and CDR2 sequences are SGHTS and YDEGEE. The V segment lost 0 bases and the J segment 0 bases; nucleotides outside the gene matches: 1. This CDR3 region has 15 residues. Sequencing was performed with immunoSEQ multiplex PCR; in TCRdb, only in-frame clones are kept and a portion is missing. The profile shows about 210,000 clones, approximately 82% of them singletons. The chain links TRBV5-8 to TRBJ2-3; 7 nucleotides agree with TRBD1. This clonotype was sampled from a man between 50 and 59 years old with active or convalescent COVID-19. Material: peripheral blood. The CDR3 spells CASSLEGASTDTQYF. DNA of the CDR3: TGTGCCAGCAGCTTGGAGGGGGCAAGCACAGATACGCAGTATTTT.